These 22 T cell receptor beta chains originate from one sample sequenced in a study of OX40 agonist ivuxolimab in advanced cancers. Repertoires were generated with immunoSEQ multiplex PCR, while TCRdb's copy carries only in-frame clones and drops some. The top ten hold more than 25% of the sample, which has under 40,000 clones, approximately 89% seen once. The sequences come from CD4+ or CD8+ T cells sorted from blood, collected in a trial of the OX40 agonist ivuxolimab. The receptors stem from an adult with an advanced solid tumor such as melanoma, head and neck, liver or kidney cancer.

This chain joins TRBV28 and TRBJ2-7; unclear D gene. This CDR3 is 15 amino acids long. The germline V gene has CDR1 MDHEN and CDR2 SYDVKM. V was shortened by 2 bases and J by 2 bases, with 13 bases between the two germline ends. CDR3 region: CASSLISTDAYEQYF. CDR3 bases: TGTGCCAGCAGTTTAATTTCTACGGACGCCTACGAGCAGTACTTC.

This clone was seen just once. This chain connects TRBV4-1 to TRBJ2-2, with 7 positions matching TRBD2. Germline-derived CDR1 and CDR2 are MGHRA and YSYEKL. Trimming cost V 5 bases and J 2 bases; bases outside gene matches: 5. The CDR3 runs 15 residues. CDR3 in DNA: TGCGCCAGCAGCGAGGGACTACTAAACACCGGGGAGCTGTTTTTT. Protein: CASSEGLLNTGELFF.

This chain joins TRBV27 and TRBJ2-1; weak D call: TRBD2 (6 bases). CDR1 is MNHEY, CDR2 SMNVEV, per germline (reference sequence). The length of the CDR3 is 13 residues. The ends were cut back, 6 bases at V and 6 bases at J, with 12 bases in the middle. CDR3 sequence: CASSRLVGNEQFF. Written as DNA, the CDR3 is TGTGCCAGCAGCCGACTAGTAGGCAATGAGCAGTTCTTC.

The rearrangement links TRBV11-2 to TRBJ1-1; a weak D match, TRBD1 (6 bases). Germline assignment: CDR1 SGHAT and CDR2 FQNNGV. Deletions cut 6 bases from V and 7 bases from J, with 9 bases between. CDR3 length: 11 amino acids. The CDR3 is CASSLTGEAFF. CDR3 in DNA: TGTGCCAGCAGTCTGACAGGTGAAGCTTTCTTT.

V is TRBV20-1 and J is TRBJ1-1, with D possibly matching TRBD1 (5 bases). CDR3 length: 11 amino acids. CDR1 is DFQATT and CDR2 is SNEGSKA in the germline V gene (reference sequence). Trimming removed 7 bases at V and 4 bases at J, with 10 bases between. Here the CDR3 DNA reads TGCAGTGTGTTTGGGGGCACTGAAGCTTTCTTT. It specifies CSVFGGTEAFF.

The CDR3 spells CASSPLDRGGQPQHF. CDR3 DNA sequence: TGTGCCAGCAGTCCTCTGGACAGGGGAGGTCAGCCCCAGCATTTT. The chain links TRBV28 to TRBJ1-5; the match to TRBD1 covers 9 bases. The CDR3 is 15 amino acids. Germline CDR1 reads MDHEN; CDR2 reads SYDVKM. Trimming took 5 bases from V and 6 from J; bases not matched to a gene: 8.

CDR3 region: CASSEGQGLNTEAFF. The CDR3 DNA reads as TGTGCCAGCAGTGAAGGACAGGGCCTGAACACTGAAGCTTTCTTT. V gene TRBV6-1 combines with J gene TRBJ1-1, with TRBD1 matching 7 bases. This CDR3 region has 15 residues. Germline CDR1 is MNHNS and CDR2 is SASEGT. The junction had 2 bases not matched to a gene; V was cut back by 1 base and J by 0 bases.

This clone has just a few counts. The chain uses TRBV11-1 and TRBJ2-1; 8 bases map to TRBD2. The CDR3 contains 13 residues. V gave up 0 bases and J gave up 8 bases; unmatched junction bases: 0. Germline assignment: CDR1 SGHAT and CDR2 FQDESV (reference sequence). CDR3 coding DNA: TGTGCCAGCAGCTTAGCCGGGGGGGATGAGCAGTTCTTC. This sequence encodes CASSLAGGDEQFF.

The chain joins TRBV10-2 to TRBJ2-1; 12 positions match TRBD2. V shed 2 bases, J shed 3 bases, and the junction held 17 bases outside the gene matches. The germline CDR1 and CDR2 sequences are WSHSY and SAAADI. This CDR3 has 21 residues. CDR3 DNA: TGCGCCAGCAGTGAGCCGACATCTAGCGGGGGGGCACTCAGGAACTACAATGAGCAGTTCTTC. This gives the protein CASSEPTSSGGALRNYNEQFF.

The V and J genes are TRBV6-5 and TRBJ1-1; D call uncertain. The CDR3 extends over 15 amino acids. Trimming shortened V by 0 bases and J by 7 bases, and 15 bases separated the two germline ends. CDR1 is MNHEY and CDR2 is SVGAGI in the germline V gene. CDR3: CASSYSSGVSNEAFF. CDR3 in DNA: TGTGCCAGCAGTTACTCGAGCGGGGTAAGCAATGAAGCTTTCTTT.

This clone was recorded once. The chain couples TRBV2 to TRBJ2-5; D possibly corresponds to TRBD2 (7 bases). CDR1 SNHLY and CDR2 FYNNEI come from the germline V gene. The CDR3 is 16 amino acids. Trimming pared 2 bases from V and 2 bases from J, leaving 15 bases between. The CDR3 loop is CASSESPGRGQETQYF. In nucleotides, the CDR3 is TGTGCCAGCAGTGAAAGTCCTGGGAGGGGGCAAGAGACCCAGTACTTC.

Here the CDR3 DNA reads TGTGCCAGCAGACAATCGATGGGACTTGCCTACTACGAGCAGTACTTC. The encoded protein is CASRQSMGLAYYEQYF. The chain links TRBV28 to TRBJ2-7, with TRBD2 as a possible D gene (6 bases). The V end lost 6 bases, the J end lost 3 bases, and 21 bases lay between the germline ends. The CDR3 has 16 residues. Germline V gene sequence: CDR1 MDHEN, CDR2 SYDVKM.

The chain has TRBV2 and TRBJ2-7, with D maybe TRBD2 (6 bases). The CDR3 is 14 residues long. From germline, CDR1 is SNHLY and CDR2 FYNNEI. V dropped 8 bases and J dropped 6 bases, with 20 bases sitting between them. CDR3: CASGGDSHSAEQYF. Written as DNA, the CDR3 is TGTGCCAGCGGAGGGGATTCCCACTCGGCCGAGCAGTACTTC.

The V call is TRBV9, the J call TRBJ1-4, with a weak D call TRBD1 (5 bases). Trimming shortened V by 7 bases and J by 7 bases, and 14 bases separated the two germline ends. CDR1 and CDR2 from the germline V gene are SGDLS and YYNGEE. The CDR3 contains 13 residues. The DNA of the CDR3 is TGTGCCAGCGCCGGGCAGGGTGGTGAAAAACTGTTTTTT. Protein product: CASAGQGGEKLFF.

This chain uses TRBV9 with TRBJ2-7; possible D gene TRBD2, 5 bases. The ends were cut back, 0 bases at V and 1 base at J, with 8 bases in the middle. Germline values: CDR1 SGDLS, CDR2 YYNGEE. The CDR3 extends over 14 amino acids. The CDR3 DNA is TGTGCCAGCAGCGTAGGGACTCTATCCTACGAGCAGTACTTC. Translation: CASSVGTLSYEQYF.

This chain links TRBV2 with TRBJ1-2; the D gene is possibly TRBD1 (6 bases). The V gene lost 4 bases and the J gene lost 0 bases, with 12 bases spanning the gap. This CDR3 contains 15 residues. Germline V lookup: CDR1 SNHLY, CDR2 FYNNEI. The CDR3 DNA is TGTGCCAGCAGTGGATTGGACAGTCCTAACTATGGCTACACCTTC. Translation gives CASSGLDSPNYGYTF.

This chain links TRBV19 with TRBJ2-1; tentative D call: TRBD2 (5 bases). This CDR3 region has 13 residues. Germline values: CDR1 LNHDA, CDR2 SQIVND (reference sequence). V shed 6 bases and J shed 0 bases, with 6 bases lying between them. The CDR3 sequence: CASSGDSYNEQFF. The CDR3, as DNA: TGTGCCAGTAGCGGGGACTCCTACAATGAGCAGTTCTTC.

This chain links TRBV7-9 with TRBJ2-1; 9 bases agree with TRBD2. The CDR3 contains 17 residues. With V trimmed by 7 bases and J by 0 bases, 10 bases remained unmatched. Per the germline V gene, CDR1 is SEHNR and CDR2 is FQNEAQ (reference sequence). Here the CDR3 DNA reads TGTGCCAGCATAAATGGGCTAGCGGGACTCTCCTACAATGAGCAGTTCTTC. Amino acid sequence: CASINGLAGLSYNEQFF.

This chain links TRBV14 with TRBJ1-4; the D is unclear. Trimming left V 3 bases short and J 8 bases short, with 22 bases between. The CDR3 has 17 amino acids. Looked up from germline, CDR1 is SGHDN and CDR2 is FVKESK. The CDR3 here is CASSHQDSGLFGEKLFF. The CDR3 DNA is TGTGCCAGCAGCCACCAAGATTCCGGACTCTTTGGGGAAAAACTGTTTTTT. Full variable domain (outside the CDR3, taken from reference TRBV14 and TRBJ1-4): EAGVTQFPSHSVIEKGQTVTLRCDPISGHDNLYWYRRVMGKEIKFLLHFVKESKQDESGMPNNRFLAERTGGTYSTLKVQPAELEDSGVYFCASSHQDSGLFGEKLFFGSGTQLSVL.

V usage is TRBV13 and J usage is TRBJ2-7; D possibly corresponds to TRBD2 (5 bases). V shed 7 bases and J shed 2 bases, with 15 bases lying between them. The CDR3 is 14 residues long. Germline CDR1 and CDR2: PRHDT and FYEKMQ (reference sequence). CDR3 bases: TGTGCCAGCAAAGAGCGGCTAGCACCCTACGAGCAGTACTTC. It translates to CASKERLAPYEQYF. The whole variable domain, filled in from reference TRBV13 and TRBJ2-7, reads AAGVIQSPRHLIKEKRETATLKCYPIPRHDTVYWYQQGPGQDPQFLISFYEKMQSDKGSIPDRFSAQQFSDYHSELNMSSLELGDSALYFCASKERLAPYEQYFGPGTRLTVT.

The chain employs TRBV15 and TRBJ2-7; TRBD2 agrees at 8 bases. The V segment lost 8 bases and the J segment 0 bases; nucleotides outside the gene matches: 6. The V gene's germline CDR1 is LNHNV and CDR2 YYDKDF (reference sequence). The CDR3 length is 14 residues. CDR3 sequence: CATSYSGNSYEQYF. In DNA form, the CDR3 reads TGTGCCACCTCTTATAGCGGGAACTCCTACGAGCAGTACTTC.

This sequence joins TRBV21-1 and TRBJ1-2; the table calls TRBD1, which could not be checked here. TRBV21-1 is annotated as a pseudogene. This CDR3 is built from 17 residues. The CDR3 region has the DNA TGTGCCAGCAGCAAAGAGCAACAGGGGCCCCCTCCCTATGGCTACACCTTC. It yields the protein CASSKEQQGPPPYGYTF.